This record looks at one TCR beta chain sequence and its context. Antigen specificity is unknown. This entry comes from a study of T cell repertoires in cytomegalovirus infection. CDR3 length: 12 residues. Germline lookup yields CDR1 SGHVS and CDR2 FNYEAQ. Trimming removed 5 bases at V and 4 bases at J, with 9 bases between. Via MiXCR, TCRdb re-called the reads, giving one row per CDR3 protein. The table lists tens of thousands of distinct CDR3 sequences, over 20% of them singletons. This TCR was sampled from a human donor in good health (CMV status not recorded). Some clones in this sample may be carry-over from other donors' samples. This rearrangement joins TRBV7-6 to TRBJ2-7; weak D call: TRBD1 (5 bases). Sequences were derived from CD8+ T cells from cultured PBMCs, sampled from culture after CMV antigen stimulation. This chain's CDR3 is CASSPDIYEQYF. CDR3 bases: TGTGCCAGCAGCCCGGACATATACGAGCAGTACTTC. Looking up the rest from reference TRBV7-6 and TRBJ2-7 gives the full variable domain: GAGVSQSPRYKVTKRGQDVALRCDPISGHVSLYWYRQALGQGPEFLTYFNYEAQQDKSGLPNDRFSAERPEGSISTLTIQRTEQRDSAMYRCASSPDIYEQYFGPGTRLTVT.